Below are 27 T cell receptor beta chains sequenced from a single sample in a study of Ad26.COV2.S vaccination and SARS-CoV-2 variants. Using immunoSEQ multiplex PCR, the repertoire was profiled, and TCRdb retains in-frame clones only, with some absent. In the table there are some 350,000 clones, 85% to 90% of which are singletons. The treatment is: some 20 received Ad26.COV2.S at low or high dose, single or two shots; roughly 5 received placebo; per-sample allocation not given. Sampling was done on day 63 after the first vaccine or placebo injection. The material sequenced was peripheral blood, taken in a trial of Ad26.COV2.S vaccine versus placebo. Every receptor here comes from a person between 18 and 60 years old who received the Ad26.COV2.S COVID-19 vaccine or a placebo.

This clone showed up just once. V gene TRBV11-3 combines with J gene TRBJ2-4, with a weak D call TRBD2 (6 bases). The CDR3 sequence is 14 residues long. In germline, CDR1 is SGHNT, CDR2 YENEEA. V lost 5 bases and J 0 bases, leaving 8 bases between the germline ends. The CDR3 protein is CASSPGLAKNIQYF. Here the CDR3 DNA reads TGTGCCAGCAGCCCGGGACTAGCCAAAAACATTCAGTACTTC.

The V gene is TRBV12-5, the J gene TRBJ2-1, with D unclear. The V end was cut by 7 bases, the J end by 9 bases, with 25 bases between. Looked up from germline, CDR1 is LGHNT and CDR2 is FRNRAP. The CDR3 runs to 16 residues. In DNA form, the CDR3 reads TGTGCTAGTGCTCTGCGGCAGGCGTGGAGTAATCGTGAGCAGTTCTTC. Translated, it gives CASALRQAWSNREQFF.

The chain is built from TRBV19 and TRBJ1-1, with D possibly being TRBD1 (5 bases). This CDR3 has 12 amino acids. V was shortened by 9 bases and J by 7 bases, with 15 bases between the two germline ends. Germline V gene lookup returns CDR1 LNHDA and CDR2 SQIVND (reference sequence). CDR3 bases: TGTGCCAGCGGCAGGATGGGGCTTGAAGCTTTCTTT. Its translation: CASGRMGLEAFF.

The chain joins TRBV29-1 to TRBJ1-3; D gene uncertain. The CDR3 sequence is 13 residues long. Looked up from germline, CDR1 is SQVTM and CDR2 is ANQGSEA. V shed 5 bases and J shed 2 bases, with 10 bases lying between them. The CDR3 region is CSVREVPGNTIYF. The CDR3 nucleotides are TGCAGCGTTAGGGAGGTCCCTGGAAACACCATATATTTT.

The V gene is TRBV19, the J gene TRBJ1-4; D is undetermined. This CDR3 has 18 amino acids. CDR1 and CDR2 from the germline V gene are LNHDA and SQIVND (reference sequence). V lost 5 bases, J lost 6 bases, and 25 bases lay in between. The CDR3 protein is CASSPTRDMSPDDEKLFF. DNA for the CDR3: TGTGCCAGTAGTCCCACCCGAGACATGAGCCCCGATGATGAAAAACTGTTTTTT.

V and J are TRBV19 and TRBJ1-2; D uncertain. Trimming removed 5 bases at V and 8 bases at J, with 9 bases between. The CDR3 spans 11 residues. Germline loops: CDR1 LNHDA, CDR2 SQIVND (reference sequence). This CDR3 reads CASSVSLGYTF. DNA for the CDR3: TGTGCCAGTAGTGTCTCTCTGGGCTACACCTTC.

The chain is built from TRBV5-4 and TRBJ2-5; TRBD2 is a possible D gene (6 bases). The CDR3 is 13 residues long. Germline loops: CDR1 SGHNT, CDR2 YYREEE (reference sequence). V was pared by 4 bases and J by 9 bases, with 16 bases between. The CDR3 loop is CASSLWGDLAQYF. The DNA of the CDR3 is TGTGCCAGCAGCCTCTGGGGGGACTTGGCCCAGTACTTC. Full variable domain (outside the CDR3, taken from reference TRBV5-4 and TRBJ2-5): ETGVTQSPTHLIKTRGQQVTLRCSSQSGHNTVSWYQQALGQGPQFIFQYYREEENGRGNFPPRFSGLQFPNYSSELNVNALELDDSALYLCASSLWGDLAQYFGPGTRLLVL.

This chain links TRBV5-1 with TRBJ1-2, with TRBD1 as a possible D gene (6 bases). V lost 2 bases, J lost 0 bases, and 14 bases lay in between. Looked up from germline, CDR1 is SGHRS and CDR2 is YFSETQ. The CDR3 length is 16 residues. In DNA, the CDR3 is TGCGCCAGCAGCTTAACAGGGATAGGAGCTAACTATGGCTACACCTTC. Protein sequence: CASSLTGIGANYGYTF.

V usage is TRBV7-8 and J usage is TRBJ2-7; weak D call: TRBD2 (6 bases). CDR1 SGHVS and CDR2 FQNEAQ come from the germline V gene. This CDR3 comprises 13 residues. V lost 6 bases to trimming and J lost 5 bases, with 14 bases between them. DNA for the CDR3: TGTGCCAGCAGAGCCCTGACGGGGGACGAGCAGTACGTC. This gives the protein CASRALTGDEQYV.

The chain links TRBV4-1 to TRBJ1-2; D unresolved. The CDR3 covers 12 residues. Trimming shortened V by 0 bases and J by 12 bases, and 11 bases separated the two germline ends. The germline gives CDR1 MGHRA, CDR2 YSYEKL. CDR3 loop: CASSQDGVEDTF. The CDR3 DNA follows: TGCGCCAGCAGCCAAGATGGTGTGGAGGACACCTTC.

The chain uses TRBV18 and TRBJ2-2; D gene unclear. V lost 3 bases and J lost 3, with 5 bases in between. The CDR3 consists of 13 residues. Per the germline V gene, CDR1 is KGHSH and CDR2 is LQKENI. In nucleotides, the CDR3 is TGTGCCAGCTCACCTGGGTACACCGGGGAGCTGTTTTTT. This encodes CASSPGYTGELFF.

The chain combines TRBV5-1 with TRBJ1-1; D may be TRBD1 (6 bases). Germline V CDR1 and CDR2: SGHRS, YFSETQ. Trimming removed 2 bases at V and 2 bases at J, with 16 bases between. There are 16 residues in the CDR3. The CDR3 sequence is CASSLDAGVPNTEAFF. CDR3 coding DNA: TGCGCCAGCAGCTTAGACGCAGGGGTCCCTAACACTGAAGCTTTCTTT.

The rearrangement links TRBV2 to TRBJ2-5, with 8 bases identical to TRBD2. Trimming took 7 bases from V and 1 from J; bases not matched to a gene: 2. CDR1 is SNHLY, CDR2 FYNNEI, per germline. The CDR3 totals 13 residues. The CDR3 region is CASKTSGQETQYF. DNA for the CDR3: TGTGCCAGCAAAACTAGCGGCCAAGAGACCCAGTACTTC.

The chain has TRBV5-4 and TRBJ1-2; no definite D call. CDR1 is SGHNT and CDR2 is YYREEE in the germline V gene (reference sequence). CDR3 length equals 13 residues. Trimming took 1 base from V and 1 from J, leaving 5 bases between them. The CDR3 DNA sequence: TGTGCCAGCAGCTTGTGGTTTAACTATGGCTACACCTTC. Protein product: CASSLWFNYGYTF.

The chain is built from TRBV2 and TRBJ1-1, with TRBD1 as a possible D gene (6 bases). This CDR3 comprises 16 residues. Trimming cost V 4 bases and J 3 bases, with 18 bases left between them. Germline V gene lookup returns CDR1 SNHLY and CDR2 FYNNEI. In DNA, the CDR3 is TGTGCCAGCAGTGCTTTAGGGGGAGTGACGTACACTGAAGCTTTCTTT. Its translation: CASSALGGVTYTEAFF.

The chain has TRBV4-1 and TRBJ2-7; 7 positions match TRBD2. This CDR3 contains 14 residues. After removal of 4 bases from V and 4 bases from J, the junction contained 7 bases not matched to a gene. CDR1 is MGHRA, CDR2 YSYEKL, per germline. As DNA, the CDR3 is TGCGCCAGCAGCCCTTTAGGGGAGGGGTACGAGCAGTACTTC. Protein sequence: CASSPLGEGYEQYF.

The genes are TRBV19 and TRBJ1-5, with 7 bases lining up with TRBD1. CDR1 and CDR2 (germline): LNHDA, SQIVND (reference sequence). V was pared by 5 bases and J by 6 bases, with 7 bases of the junction left unmatched. This CDR3 has 14 amino acids. The CDR3 here is CASSDDRDGQPQHF. The CDR3 region has the DNA TGTGCCAGTAGTGACGACAGGGACGGTCAGCCCCAGCATTTT.

The chain uses TRBV9 and TRBJ2-1; D not certain. This CDR3 has 11 residues. Trimming removed 0 bases at V and 9 bases at J, with 4 bases between. Germline lookup yields CDR1 SGDLS and CDR2 YYNGEE. DNA of the CDR3: TGTGCCAGCAGCGTAGCGGCTGAGCAGTTCTTC. It encodes CASSVAAEQFF.

The chain couples TRBV24-1 to TRBJ2-5; TRBD1 might be the D (6 bases). V lost 7 bases and J 5 bases, leaving 16 bases between the germline ends. The CDR3 runs 14 residues. Germline CDR1 and CDR2: KGHDR and SFDVKD. CDR3 nucleotides: TGTGCCACCAGACACGAAGGGGGTGGTGAGACCCAGTACTTC. It translates to CATRHEGGGETQYF.

The chain combines TRBV6-2 or TRBV6-3 with TRBJ1-1; no reliable D call. Trimming cost V 5 bases and J 6 bases, with 10 bases left between them. Germline V gives CDR1 MNHEY, CDR2 SVGEGT. The CDR3 loop spans 12 amino acids. The CDR3 here is CASSRPIAEAFF. CDR3 DNA: TGTGCCAGCAGTAGACCGATCGCTGAAGCTTTCTTT.

The rearrangement joins TRBV12-3 or TRBV12-4 to TRBJ1-2, with D unclear. The length of the CDR3 is 12 residues. V was clipped by 5 bases and J by 8 bases, with 12 bases between them. The CDR3 bases are TGTGCCAGCAGTCTCGGGGTCGGCGGCTACACCTTC. Its protein product is CASSLGVGGYTF.

The rearrangement links TRBV18 to TRBJ2-5; possible D gene TRBD1, 6 bases. CDR3 length equals 14 residues. CDR1 is KGHSH and CDR2 is LQKENI in the germline V gene. V was trimmed by 0 bases and J by 1 base, leaving 6 bases between them. CDR3 coding DNA: TGTGCCAGCTCACCACCGACAGGCCAAGAGACCCAGTACTTC. This sequence encodes CASSPPTGQETQYF.

The J gene is TRBJ2-3, the V gene TRBV5-4; 10 bases are shared with TRBD2. V trimming: 2 bases; J trimming: 1 base; junction bases outside the gene matches: 4. This CDR3 has 16 amino acids. Per the germline V gene, CDR1 is SGHNT and CDR2 is YYREEE (reference sequence). The DNA of the CDR3 is TGTGCCAGCAGCTTACCCGGGACTAGCGGCACAGATACGCAGTATTTT. It translates to CASSLPGTSGTDTQYF.

The chain has TRBV7-2 and TRBJ2-1, with 8 positions matching TRBD2. Germline values: CDR1 SGHTA, CDR2 FQGNSA. The CDR3 has 18 residues. V shed 2 bases, J shed 0 bases, and the junction held 9 bases outside the gene matches. DNA of the CDR3: TGTGCCAGCAGCTTAACGTGGCGGGGGGCCAGCTCCTACAATGAGCAGTTCTTC. Its translation: CASSLTWRGASSYNEQFF.

The chain couples TRBV27 to TRBJ1-2, with 8 positions matching TRBD1. Germline trimming cut 5 bases from V and 5 bases from J; bases unmatched to any gene: 7. The CDR3 runs to 14 residues. Germline values: CDR1 MNHEY, CDR2 SMNVEV (reference sequence). The DNA of the CDR3 is TGTGCCAGCAGTACATCAGGGGGCAGGTATGGCTACACCTTC. It encodes CASSTSGGRYGYTF.

This clone was seen just once. The V call is TRBV15, the J call TRBJ2-1; possible D gene TRBD2, 6 bases. CDR3 size: 16 residues. Germline V gene data show CDR1 as LNHNV and CDR2 as YYDKDF (reference sequence). V was cut by 3 bases and J by 1 base, with 13 bases left in between. The CDR3 DNA reads TGTGCCACCAGCAGCCTCCGGGGGAAATCCTACAATGAGCAGTTCTTC. Protein: CATSSLRGKSYNEQFF.

This clone was seen a single time. This chain links TRBV30 with TRBJ1-1; 7 bases map to TRBD1. After removal of 4 bases from V and 7 bases from J, the junction contained 12 bases not matched to a gene. Germline CDR1 reads GTSNPN; CDR2 reads SVGIG (reference sequence). The CDR3 runs to 14 residues. The DNA for the CDR3 is TGTGCCTGGATAGGCCACCTAGACAGGGTTGAAGCTTTCTTT. Translating it yields CAWIGHLDRVEAFF.